This paragraph reports one TCR beta chain. Its antigen is unidentified. Germline-derived CDR1 and CDR2 are LNHDA and SQIVND (reference sequence). The CDR3 runs to 15 residues. V shed 7 bases and J 0 bases; nucleotides not matched to a gene: 6. The data stem from a study of T cell responses to AZD1222 COVID-19 vaccine. Study results and limitations: The CD4 TCRs associated with vaccination extended across spike and predominated at 160-218 and 743-854.

The protocol was immunoSEQ multiplex PCR, while the TCRdb copy is restricted to in-frame clones and leaves out a portion. The table shows roughly 180,000 clones, with roughly nine tenths occurring only once. The gene calls are TRBV19 and TRBJ1-3, with TRBD1 matching 7 bases. The origin of this receptor is an adult in good health. This sample comprised peripheral blood, obtained on day 0 of AZD1222 vaccination. The CDR3 coding sequence is TGTGCCAGTAACAACAGGGGAGGCTCTGGAAACACCATATATTTT. Its protein is CASNNRGGSGNTIYF.